This is a list of T cell receptor beta chains from one sample in a study of naive and memory T cell subsets. TCRdb used MiXCR to reprocess the UMI-ligation and nested PCR reads, holding one entry per CDR3 protein. The repertoire holds more than 13,000 distinct CDR3 sequences, with roughly 5% as singletons. The sample here was skin, taken from a tuberculin skin test site. These receptors originate from an adult in good health. The CDR3 runs from the conserved cysteine through the conserved F or W. Each record gives: clone size, V gene, J gene, D gene, CDR3 protein, CDR3 DNA. D genes are given only for firm matches. Some rows have no size entry. The others give once, few or many, or a class for an expanded clone.

size: many
V: TRBV29-1
J: TRBJ1-2
D: NA
CDR3: CSVYRGGYGYTF
DNA: TGCAGCGTTTATCGTGGAGGCTATGGCTACACCTTC

size: NA
V: TRBV12-3/TRBV12-4
J: TRBJ1-3
D: NA
CDR3: CATRTSGASGNTIYF
DNA: TGTGCCACTCGGACTTCAGGGGCGTCCGGAAACACCATATATTTT

size: few
V: TRBV4-3
J: TRBJ1-3
D: NA
CDR3: CASSQSRWGSGNTIYF
DNA: TGCGCCAGCAGCCAATCCCGGTGGGGCTCTGGAAACACCATATATTTT

size: NA
V: TRBV6-1
J: TRBJ2-3
D: NA
CDR3: CASSVRGRIYTDTQYF
DNA: TGTGCCAGCAGTGTGCGTGGAAGAATCTACACAGATACGCAGTATTTT

size: many
V: TRBV20-1
J: TRBJ1-5
D: NA
CDR3: CSARGGSGNQPQHF
DNA: TGCAGTGCTAGAGGTGGATCGGGCAATCAGCCCCAGCATTTT

size: medium-sized
V: TRBV20-1
J: TRBJ2-5
D: TRBD2
CDR3: CSAPGLAGQETQYF
DNA: TGCAGTGCCCCAGGACTAGCGGGACAAGAGACCCAGTACTTC

size: many
V: TRBV18
J: TRBJ2-4
D: TRBD1
CDR3: CASSPRDSRNIQYF
DNA: TGTGCCAGCTCACCACGGGACAGTAGGAACATTCAGTACTTC

size: many
V: TRBV20-1
J: TRBJ1-2
D: NA
CDR3: CSATENMGGYTF
DNA: TGCAGTGCGACAGAAAATATGGGCGGCTACACCTTC

size: many
V: TRBV20-1
J: TRBJ1-6
D: TRBD1
CDR3: CSAIPGQGYSPLHF
DNA: TGCAGTGCTATACCGGGACAGGGATACTCACCCCTCCACTTT

size: many
V: TRBV14
J: TRBJ2-1
D: NA
CDR3: CASGTQTYNEQFF
DNA: TGTGCCTCCGGGACACAGACTTACAATGAGCAGTTCTTC

size: many
V: TRBV2
J: TRBJ1-3
D: NA
CDR3: CASSREARSGNTIYF
DNA: TGTGCCAGCAGTAGAGAGGCCCGCTCTGGAAACACCATATATTTT